These T cell receptor beta chains were read from a single sample in a study of T cells in localized non-small cell lung cancer. The method was immunoSEQ multiplex PCR; TCRdb's version includes in-frame clones alone and lacks a portion of them. The sample gives tens of thousands of clones, 65% to 85% of which show up once; 1.3% is in the top ten. Sample: peripheral blood, taken before any cancer treatment. These receptors all come from an older female donor with stage I lung adenocarcinoma. CDR3s include the opening cysteine and the closing phenylalanine or tryptophan. Rows give clone size only sometimes, using once, few, many, or a class for an expanded clone.

V	J	size	CDR3
TRBV7-8	TRBJ2-2	-	CASRERGGNTGELFF
TRBV2	TRBJ1-1	-	CASSVRGTLTEAFF
TRBV6-1	TRBJ2-3	-	CASRNRQGRTDTQYF
TRBV30	TRBJ1-5	-	CAWSVQSGQWQPQHF
TRBV6-6	TRBJ2-7	-	CASSLQASYEQYF
TRBV6-5	TRBJ2-7	-	CASMPQGTYEQYF
TRBV7-9	TRBJ2-5	few	CASIPLAGGETQYF
TRBV28	TRBJ2-1	few	CASTTQGNEQFF
TRBV20-1	TRBJ2-7	-	CSATQGVEQYF
TRBV7-2	TRBJ2-1	-	CASSRVGLGEQFF
TRBV20-1	TRBJ2-3	-	CSSRSPDTQYF
TRBV28	TRBJ2-2	-	CASREGLAGGGATGTGELFF
TRBV18	TRBJ2-2	-	CASSPLSANTGELFF
TRBV5-5	TRBJ1-3	-	CASSLGAGRNTIYF
TRBV7-3	TRBJ2-3	-	CASSLTLAGGRDTDTQYF
TRBV5-8	TRBJ1-2	-	CASIYPGTGDSYGYTF
TRBV9	TRBJ2-1	-	CASSVGPRSSYNEQFF
TRBV7-3	TRBJ2-5	-	CASSPEPGLAFQETQYF
TRBV6-5	TRBJ1-2	-	CASSYGALTHGYTF
TRBV2	TRBJ2-5	-	CASGGQGETQYF
TRBV10-3	TRBJ1-2	-	CAIRGDRGLVGYTF
TRBV6-1	TRBJ1-1	-	CASSESIRRATEAFF